A selection of T cell receptor beta chains follows, all from one sample in a study of Ad26.COV2.S vaccination and SARS-CoV-2 variants. Data came from immunoSEQ multiplex PCR; TCRdb stores just in-frame clones and leaves some out. This sample has 350,000 to 400,000 clones, with more than 85% found just once. Specimen: peripheral blood, collected in a trial of Ad26.COV2.S vaccine versus placebo. These receptors came from a person between 18 and 59 years old who received the Ad26.COV2.S COVID-19 vaccine or a placebo. CDR3s include the opening cysteine and the closing phenylalanine or tryptophan. The order of the fields is V gene, J gene, clone size, CDR3 protein. The listing skips clone size in some rows; elsewhere it reads once, few, many or a size class.

v_gene: TRBV6-5; j_gene: TRBJ1-1; abundance: NA; CDR3aa: CASSLRAGGNTEAFF
v_gene: TRBV7-6; j_gene: TRBJ1-6; abundance: NA; CDR3aa: CASSLGQGISPLHF
v_gene: TRBV7-6; j_gene: TRBJ1-2; abundance: few; CDR3aa: CASSRGGDSDGYTF
v_gene: TRBV4-1; j_gene: TRBJ1-2; abundance: NA; CDR3aa: CASSQDPGTYGYTF
v_gene: TRBV11-3; j_gene: TRBJ2-1; abundance: NA; CDR3aa: CASSPGGRSYNEQFF
v_gene: TRBV4-1; j_gene: TRBJ1-1; abundance: NA; CDR3aa: CASSLHPTDTEAFF
v_gene: TRBV5-6; j_gene: TRBJ1-5; abundance: NA; CDR3aa: CASSLAGGQPQHF
v_gene: TRBV29-1; j_gene: TRBJ2-7; abundance: NA; CDR3aa: CSVDPSGGAGEQYF
v_gene: TRBV7-8; j_gene: TRBJ2-4; abundance: NA; CDR3aa: CASSVRGTAKNIQYF
v_gene: TRBV5-6; j_gene: TRBJ1-5; abundance: NA; CDR3aa: CASSSGGQLQPQHF
v_gene: TRBV5-5; j_gene: TRBJ2-1; abundance: NA; CDR3aa: CASSPMGGGANEQFF
v_gene: TRBV6-6; j_gene: TRBJ1-1; abundance: NA; CDR3aa: CASRATENTEAFF